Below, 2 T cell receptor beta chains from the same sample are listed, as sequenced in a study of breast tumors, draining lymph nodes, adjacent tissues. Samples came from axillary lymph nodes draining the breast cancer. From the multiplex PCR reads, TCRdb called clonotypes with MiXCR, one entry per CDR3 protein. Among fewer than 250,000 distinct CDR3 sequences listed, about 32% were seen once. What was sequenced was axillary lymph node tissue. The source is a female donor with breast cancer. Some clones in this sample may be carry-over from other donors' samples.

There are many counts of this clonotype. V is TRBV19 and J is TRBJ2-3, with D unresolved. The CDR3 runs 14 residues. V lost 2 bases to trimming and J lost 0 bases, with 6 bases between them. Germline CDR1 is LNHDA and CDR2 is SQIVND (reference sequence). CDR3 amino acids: CASSIIGSTDTQYF. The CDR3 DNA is TGTGCCAGTAGTATAATAGGCAGCACAGATACGCAGTATTTT. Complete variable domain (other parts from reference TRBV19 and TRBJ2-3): DGGITQSPKYLFRKEGQNVTLSCEQNLNHDAMYWYRQDPGQGLRLIYYSQIVNDFQKGDIAEGYSVSREKKESFPLTVTSAQKNPTAFYLCASSIIGSTDTQYFGPGTRLTVL.

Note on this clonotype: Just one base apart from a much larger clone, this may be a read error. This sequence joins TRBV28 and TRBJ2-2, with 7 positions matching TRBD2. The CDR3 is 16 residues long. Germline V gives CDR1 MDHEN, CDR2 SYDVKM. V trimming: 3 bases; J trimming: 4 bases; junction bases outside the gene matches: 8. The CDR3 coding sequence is TGTGCCAGCAGTTTTCCCCTAGCGGAGCTCACCGGGGAGCTGTTTTTT. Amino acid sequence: CASSFPLAELTGELFF.